Each of the 10 T cell receptor beta chains below was sequenced from the same sample in a study of T cell changes during pregnancy in multiple sclerosis. TCRdb's copy holds only in-frame clones and misses some; the assay was immunoSEQ multiplex PCR. The table lists about 29,000 clones, 80% to 95% of them singletons. The sample in question was CD8+ T cells from peripheral blood mononuclear cells, obtained before pregnancy. All receptors derive from a female donor with multiple sclerosis, enrolled in a pregnancy study.

This clone was recorded once. The CDR3 here is CASSEDVAGVAETQYF. The CDR3 DNA reads TGTGCCAGCAGTGAAGATGTAGCGGGAGTTGCAGAGACCCAGTACTTC. The V gene is TRBV6-1, the J gene TRBJ2-5; 9 bases align to TRBD2. CDR3 size: 16 residues. V lost 1 base, J lost 4 bases, and 7 bases stayed unmatched. Germline V gene data show CDR1 as MNHNS and CDR2 as SASEGT.

This chain links TRBV13 with TRBJ1-1, with 8 positions matching TRBD1. V lost 5 bases, J lost 1 base, and 6 bases stayed unmatched. The CDR3 contains 15 residues. From germline, CDR1 is PRHDT and CDR2 FYEKMQ (reference sequence). The CDR3 protein is CASSGTGGENTEAFF. The CDR3 DNA is TGTGCCAGCAGCGGGACAGGAGGCGAGAACACTGAAGCTTTCTTT.

The chain's CDR3 is CARSYVLKRESSYEQYF. CDR3 sequence (DNA): TGTGCCAGAAGCTACGTTCTCAAGCGGGAAAGCTCCTACGAGCAGTACTTC. The V call is TRBV5-3, the J call TRBJ2-7; 7 nucleotides match TRBD2. TRBV5-3 is an ORF, with its function uncertain. The CDR3 has 17 amino acids. V was pared by 3 bases and J by 0 bases, with 12 bases of the junction left unmatched.

V usage is TRBV15 and J usage is TRBJ2-5, with D perhaps matching TRBD1 (5 bases). The V gene's germline CDR1 is LNHNV and CDR2 YYDKDF (reference sequence). CDR3 length: 12 residues. V was cut by 6 bases and J by 0 bases, with 5 bases left in between. CDR3 nucleotide sequence: TGTGCCACCAGGGACAACCAAGAGACCCAGTACTTC. This codes for CATRDNQETQYF.

V and J are TRBV27 and TRBJ1-2; 9 bases agree with TRBD1. V lost 5 bases and J lost 4; bases outside the gene matches: 2. CDR3 length: 13 residues. Germline V CDR1 and CDR2: MNHEY, SMNVEV (reference sequence). CDR3 amino acids: CASSTGQGYGYTF. CDR3 DNA: TGTGCCAGCAGTACGGGACAGGGCTATGGCTACACCTTC.

This rearrangement joins TRBV5-1 to TRBJ2-3, with TRBD2 identical over 10 bases. The CDR3 runs 22 residues. Germline values: CDR1 SGHRS, CDR2 YFSETQ. With V trimmed by 5 bases and J by 0 bases, 24 bases remained unmatched. This CDR3 is CASSSPPGLASRTPHSTDTQYF. CDR3 nucleotide sequence: TGCGCCAGCAGTTCCCCTCCGGGACTAGCGAGCCGTACCCCTCATAGCACAGATACGCAGTATTTT.

This clone appeared a single time. The V and J genes are TRBV7-9 and TRBJ2-7; 10 nucleotides line up with TRBD1. CDR3 length: 15 residues. V lost 5 bases, J lost 1 base, and 5 bases stayed unmatched. The germline V gene has CDR1 SEHNR and CDR2 FQNEAQ (reference sequence). The CDR3 reads CASSPRTGGSYEQYF. The CDR3 DNA is TGTGCCAGCAGCCCACGGACAGGGGGTTCCTACGAGCAGTACTTC.

The chain recombines TRBV10-3 with TRBJ2-7; perhaps TRBD2 as D (5 bases). The germline CDR1 and CDR2 sequences are ENHRY and SYGVKD. The CDR3 runs 14 residues. V was cut by 0 bases and J by 3 bases, with 9 bases left in between. The chain's CDR3 is CAISESGEIYEQYF. The CDR3 nucleotides read TGTGCCATCAGTGAGTCGGGAGAGATCTACGAGCAGTACTTC.

The genes are TRBV7-8 and TRBJ2-7; no definite D call. From germline, CDR1 is SGHVS and CDR2 FQNEAQ. The length of the CDR3 is 15 residues. V was shortened by 1 base and J by 2 bases, with 12 bases between the two germline ends. CDR3 nucleotides: TGTGCCAGCAGCTTAGGGCCAGTGAAAACCTACGAGCAGTACTTC. It yields the protein CASSLGPVKTYEQYF. The whole variable domain, filled in from reference TRBV7-8 and TRBJ2-7, reads GAGVSQSPRYKVAKRGQDVALRCDPISGHVSLFWYQQALGQGPEFLTYFQNEAQLDKSGLPSDRFFAERPEGSVSTLKIQRTQQEDSAVYLCASSLGPVKTYEQYFGPGTRLTVT.

This chain connects TRBV27 to TRBJ1-2; unclear D gene. The germline V gene has CDR1 MNHEY and CDR2 SMNVEV (reference sequence). Trimming removed 5 bases at V and 2 bases at J, with 15 bases between. The CDR3 totals 15 residues. CDR3 sequence reads: CASSLNPNRNYGYTF. The CDR3 DNA follows: TGTGCCAGCAGTCTTAACCCCAACCGGAACTATGGCTACACCTTC.